This T cell receptor (beta chain) is drawn from a study of neurological immune-mediated disorders. This clonotype was recorded at least ten times. Its antigen remains unidentified. General study findings and limits: Among 34 multiple sclerosis patients, 18 had repertoires that phylogenetic grouping placed in one related-CDR3 cluster, a possible signature.

MiXCR, applied by TCRdb to the 5' RACE reads, yields one record per CDR3 protein. This sample carries 30,000 to 40,000 distinct CDR3 sequences, roughly 3.8% of them seen once, and the ten largest clones take roughly 2%. Trimming shortened V by 5 bases and J by 6 bases, and 17 bases separated the two germline ends. Germline values: CDR1 SEHNR, CDR2 FQNEAQ (reference sequence). This CDR3 has 15 residues. The sequenced sample consisted of PBMCs. The clonotype originates from a man between 25 and 39 years old with multiple sclerosis. The chain carries TRBV7-9 and TRBJ2-4; no reliable D call. CDR3 coding DNA: TGTGCCAGCAGCGATAATGAACAGTTGGGAAACATTCAGTACTTC. This encodes CASSDNEQLGNIQYF.